These 25 T cell receptor beta chains were all obtained from the same sample, sequenced in a study of blood T cell repertoires in COVID-19. TCRdb's copy holds only in-frame clones and misses some; the assay was immunoSEQ multiplex PCR. The sample includes approximately 250,000 clones, approximately 86% of them seen just once. The sample comprised peripheral blood. The receptor source for this set is a woman aged 55-70 years with COVID-19, enrolled during active disease.

J is TRBJ2-1 and V is TRBV12-3 or TRBV12-4, with TRBD2 identical over 7 bases. V lost 5 bases and J lost 8; bases outside the gene matches: 6. CDR3 size: 13 residues. The CDR3 DNA reads TGTGCCAGCAGTCTGAGTAGCGGGCATGAGCAGTTCTTC. This translates into CASSLSSGHEQFF.

The V and J genes are TRBV6-2 or TRBV6-3 and TRBJ2-1; D not resolved. The ends were cut back, 2 bases at V and 9 bases at J, with 5 bases in the middle. Per the germline V gene, CDR1 is MNHEY and CDR2 is SVGEGT. The CDR3 contains 11 residues. This CDR3 reads CASSYSIEQFF. The CDR3 DNA reads as TGTGCCAGCAGTTACAGCATTGAGCAGTTCTTC.

V and J are TRBV6-4 and TRBJ2-2; D not certain. Germline CDR1 reads MRHNA; CDR2 reads SNTAGT. V shed 0 bases and J shed 5 bases, with 7 bases lying between them. There are 14 residues in the CDR3. CDR3 in amino acids: CASSDSLETGELFF. In DNA form, the CDR3 reads TGTGCCAGCAGTGACTCTTTGGAGACCGGGGAGCTGTTTTTT.

The CDR3 loop reads CASSPRDRGLPFF. The CDR3 DNA follows: TGTGCCAGCTCACCCCGGGACAGGGGGTTACCGTTCTTC. This chain connects TRBV18 to TRBJ2-1, with 11 nucleotides matching TRBD1. This CDR3 has 13 residues. The V segment lost 3 bases and the J segment 15 bases; nucleotides outside the gene matches: 7. Germline V gives CDR1 KGHSH, CDR2 LQKENI.

The rearrangement links TRBV7-9 to TRBJ2-7, with a tentative D call TRBD2 (5 bases). The CDR3 is 14 amino acids. From germline, CDR1 is SEHNR and CDR2 FQNEAQ (reference sequence). With 5 bases removed from V and 3 bases from J, the gap between germline ends came to 14 bases. For the CDR3, the DNA is TGTGCCAGCAGCCTAGGAGGACGGGACTACGAGCAGTACTTC. It encodes CASSLGGRDYEQYF.

In its sample, this clone was seen many times. The chain couples TRBV28 to TRBJ2-4; TRBD1 might be the D (6 bases). The germline V and J ends were trimmed by 7 bases and 3 bases, with 16 bases remaining between them. Germline loops: CDR1 MDHEN, CDR2 SYDVKM. The CDR3 covers 15 residues. DNA for the CDR3: TGTGCCAGCACTTTTCCGACAGGTAGCAAAAACATTCAGTACTTC. Its protein product is CASTFPTGSKNIQYF.

The V call is TRBV3-1 (or the pseudogene TRBV3-2), the J call TRBJ2-7, with 9 bases identical to TRBD2. Germline values: CDR1 LGHDT, CDR2 YNNKEL (reference sequence). Trimming took 1 base from V and 2 from J; bases not matched to a gene: 3. CDR3 length: 15 residues. CDR3 sequence reads: CASSQASGGTYEQYF. Written as DNA, the CDR3 is TGTGCCAGCAGCCAAGCAAGCGGGGGGACCTACGAGCAGTACTTC.

Here the CDR3 reads CASSTGQGSSYEQYF. The CDR3, as DNA: TGTGCCAGCAGCACTGGACAGGGTAGCTCCTACGAGCAGTACTTC. The V gene is TRBV7-9, the J gene TRBJ2-7, with 8 bases that match TRBD1. The CDR3 runs 15 residues. The junction had 6 bases not matched to a gene; V was cut back by 5 bases and J by 0 bases. Germline V gene data show CDR1 as SEHNR and CDR2 as FQNEAQ (reference sequence).

The chain carries TRBV5-6 and TRBJ1-3; maybe TRBD1 (6 bases). V lost 2 bases, J lost 0 bases, and 12 bases lay in between. The germline gives CDR1 SGHDT, CDR2 YYEEEE. The CDR3 consists of 16 residues. CDR3 sequence reads: CASSFNTGISGNTIYF. The CDR3 nucleotides are TGTGCCAGCAGCTTTAACACAGGGATCTCTGGAAACACCATATATTTT. Looking up the rest from reference TRBV5-6 and TRBJ1-3 gives the full variable domain: DAGVTQSPTHLIKTRGQQVTLRCSPKSGHDTVSWYQQALGQGPQFIFQYYEEEERQRGNFPDRFSGHQFPNYSSELNVNALLLGDSALYLCASSFNTGISGNTIYFGEGSWLTVV.

The V and J genes are TRBV15 and TRBJ2-5; weak D call: TRBD2 (6 bases). The V and J ends lost 0 bases and 9 bases respectively, with 11 bases between them. This CDR3 comprises 13 residues. Germline assignment: CDR1 LNHNV and CDR2 YYDKDF (reference sequence). CDR3 sequence: CATSRDFGGAQYF. The CDR3 DNA sequence: TGTGCCACCAGCAGAGACTTCGGAGGGGCCCAGTACTTC.

The chain combines TRBV6-2 or TRBV6-3 with TRBJ2-1, with D possibly matching TRBD1 (5 bases). Germline assignment: CDR1 MNHEY and CDR2 SVGEGT. Trimming took 6 bases from V and 6 from J, leaving 21 bases between them. The CDR3 loop spans 16 amino acids. Written as DNA, the CDR3 is TGTGCCAGCAGCCTAGTTTCCGCACAAACAGGCAATGAGCAGTTCTTC. It encodes CASSLVSAQTGNEQFF.

The chain employs TRBV28 and TRBJ1-1; TRBD1 agrees at 7 bases. CDR3 size: 15 residues. Germline V lookup: CDR1 MDHEN, CDR2 SYDVKM. V gave up 8 bases and J gave up 4 bases; unmatched junction bases: 13. Here the CDR3 reads CASQKGAGPGTEAFF. The DNA for the CDR3 is TGTGCCAGCCAAAAGGGGGCAGGTCCGGGCACTGAAGCTTTCTTT.

This chain links TRBV27 with TRBJ2-6, with TRBD2 identical over 9 bases. The CDR3 is 18 residues long. J lost 0 bases, V lost 2 bases, and 5 bases had no gene match. The germline V gene has CDR1 MNHEY and CDR2 SMNVEV (reference sequence). CDR3 region: CASSLRLAERSGANVLTF. The CDR3 DNA is TGTGCCAGCAGTTTAAGACTAGCGGAACGCTCTGGGGCCAACGTCCTGACTTTC.

Concerning this clone: Other DNA sequences in the same sample also yield this CDR3. This chain links TRBV28 with TRBJ2-7; 10 nucleotides agree with TRBD2. Looked up from germline, CDR1 is MDHEN and CDR2 is SYDVKM. Losses at the gene ends were 6 bases for V and 3 bases for J; bases not matched to a gene: 2. CDR3 size: 13 residues. The CDR3 is CASRLAGVYEQYF. The CDR3 DNA is TGTGCCAGCAGGCTAGCGGGAGTCTACGAGCAGTACTTC.

The rearrangement joins TRBV24-1 to TRBJ1-2; possibly TRBD1 for D (6 bases). This CDR3 has 13 amino acids. Looked up from germline, CDR1 is KGHDR and CDR2 is SFDVKD. V gave up 7 bases and J gave up 3 bases, with 11 bases separating them. The CDR3 is CATSKGQHYGYTF. As DNA, the CDR3 is TGTGCCACCAGCAAGGGACAACACTATGGCTACACCTTC.

This rearrangement joins TRBV4-3 to TRBJ2-1, with 10 bases fitting TRBD2. J lost 8 bases, V lost 2 bases, and 6 bases had no gene match. Germline-derived CDR1 and CDR2 are LGHNA and YSLEER. The CDR3 loop spans 15 amino acids. CDR3 amino acids: CASSQNGLAGDEQFF. The CDR3 nucleotides read TGCGCCAGCAGCCAAAACGGCCTAGCGGGAGATGAGCAGTTCTTC.

J is TRBJ2-3 and V is TRBV5-1, with 12 bases that match TRBD1. Germline loops: CDR1 SGHRS, CDR2 YFSETQ. J gave up 5 bases and V 2 bases, and 12 bases lay outside the gene matches. The CDR3 is 18 amino acids. The CDR3 nucleotides read TGCGCCAGCAGCTTTGGGAGCCCGGGACAGGGGGCAATAGATACGCAGTATTTT. Its translation is CASSFGSPGQGAIDTQYF.

The rearrangement links TRBV5-6 to TRBJ1-2; D is ambiguous. This CDR3 comprises 14 residues. Trimming left V 4 bases short and J 4 bases short, with 14 bases between. Germline V gene lookup returns CDR1 SGHDT and CDR2 YYEEEE. CDR3 sequence: CASSNGLYVYGYTF. The CDR3 nucleotides read TGTGCCAGCAGCAATGGACTCTACGTCTATGGCTACACCTTC.

The chain carries TRBV11-2 and TRBJ1-2, with TRBD1 as a possible D gene (6 bases). Trimming shortened V by 2 bases and J by 2 bases, and 9 bases separated the two germline ends. The CDR3 totals 14 residues. The germline V gene has CDR1 SGHAT and CDR2 FQNNGV. The CDR3 protein is CASSLNRANYGYTF. Written as DNA, the CDR3 is TGTGCCAGCAGCTTAAACAGGGCGAACTATGGCTACACCTTC.

The chain combines TRBV7-3 with TRBJ2-1; D is possibly TRBD2 (5 bases). This CDR3 is built from 13 residues. CDR1 and CDR2 from the germline V gene are SGHTA and FQGTGA. Trimming pared 5 bases from V and 5 bases from J, leaving 10 bases between. Here the CDR3 reads CASSQPSNNEQFF. In nucleotides, the CDR3 is TGTGCCAGCAGCCAACCTAGCAACAATGAGCAGTTCTTC.

This chain links TRBV3-1 (or the pseudogene TRBV3-2) with TRBJ2-1; D ambiguous. The CDR3 runs 16 residues. Germline V gene sequence: CDR1 LGHDT, CDR2 YNNKEL (reference sequence). V shed 2 bases and J shed 0 bases, with 11 bases lying between them. CDR3 loop: CASSQFTPLSYNEQFF. DNA of the CDR3: TGTGCCAGCAGCCAATTCACTCCTCTCTCCTACAATGAGCAGTTCTTC.

The chain combines TRBV6-2 or TRBV6-3 with TRBJ2-7, with 11 bases that match TRBD2. This CDR3 has 14 amino acids. Trimming at V came to 3 bases and at J to 6 bases, leaving 4 bases not matched to a gene. Per germline, CDR1 MNHEY and CDR2 SVGEGT. Written as DNA, the CDR3 is TGTGCCAGCAGTTATTATAGCGGGAGGGGCGAGCAGTACTTC. It translates to CASSYYSGRGEQYF.

V is TRBV18 and J is TRBJ2-1, with 9 positions matching TRBD2. This CDR3 comprises 15 residues. The germline V gene has CDR1 KGHSH and CDR2 LQKENI. Germline trimming cut 6 bases from V and 7 bases from J; bases unmatched to any gene: 10. CDR3 sequence: CASSSLAGAGNEQFF. CDR3 bases: TGTGCCAGCTCCTCATTAGCGGGAGCCGGTAATGAGCAGTTCTTC.

The rearrangement links TRBV4-2 to TRBJ2-5; D not certain. V was trimmed by 2 bases and J by 5 bases, leaving 9 bases between them. The CDR3 extends over 13 amino acids. Germline loops: CDR1 LGHNA, CDR2 YNFKEQ. CDR3 in DNA: TGTGCCAGCAGCCAAAACGCGATGGAGACCCAGTACTTC. Translation gives CASSQNAMETQYF.

The chain joins TRBV18 to TRBJ1-1, with a possible D match to TRBD1 (6 bases). This CDR3 contains 15 residues. The germline V gene encodes CDR1 KGHSH and CDR2 LQKENI. V shed 4 bases and J shed 4 bases, with 16 bases lying between them. The DNA of the CDR3 is TGTGCCAGCTCACAGGGGGGGTCCGGGGGCACTGAAGCTTTCTTT. Amino acids: CASSQGGSGGTEAFF.